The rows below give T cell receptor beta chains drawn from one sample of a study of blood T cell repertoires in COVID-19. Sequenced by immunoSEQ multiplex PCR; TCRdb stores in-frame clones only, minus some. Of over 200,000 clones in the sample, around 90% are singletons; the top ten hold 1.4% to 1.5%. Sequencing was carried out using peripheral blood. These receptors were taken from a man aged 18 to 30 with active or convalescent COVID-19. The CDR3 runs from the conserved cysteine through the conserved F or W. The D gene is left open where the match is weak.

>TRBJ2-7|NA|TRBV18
CASSPAQGTYEQYF
TGTGCCAGCTCACCGGCGCAGGGGACCTACGAGCAGTACTTC
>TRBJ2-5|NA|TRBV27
CATRSSRTLQETQYF
TGTGCCACCCGATCTTCAAGGACTCTACAAGAGACCCAGTACTTC
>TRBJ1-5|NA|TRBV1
CTSSQDFPPVRPAPNQPQHF
TGCACCAGCAGCCAAGATTTCCCCCCGGTCCGGCCAGCGCCCAATCAGCCCCAGCATTTT
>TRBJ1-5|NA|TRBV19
CASSTRGQPQHF
TGTGCCAGTAGTACCCGGGGTCAGCCCCAGCATTTT
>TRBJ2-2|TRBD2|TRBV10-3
CAISEGLASNTGELFF
TGTGCCATCAGTGAGGGACTAGCCTCGAACACCGGGGAGCTGTTTTTT
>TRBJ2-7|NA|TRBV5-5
CASSLVEYEQYF
TGTGCCAGCAGCTTGGTAGAGTACGAGCAGTACTTC
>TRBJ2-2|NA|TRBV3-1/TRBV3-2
CASSQVLNTGELFF
TGTGCCAGCAGCCAAGTCTTGAACACCGGGGAGCTGTTTTTT
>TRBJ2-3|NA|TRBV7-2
CASSLGTKDTQYF
TGTGCCAGCAGCTTAGGGACTAAAGATACGCAGTATTTT
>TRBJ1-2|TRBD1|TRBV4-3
CASRLTGEANYGYTF
TGCGCCAGCAGACTGACAGGGGAAGCTAACTATGGCTACACCTTC
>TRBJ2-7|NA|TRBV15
CATSRGLGGSYEQYF
TGTGCCACCAGCAGGGGTCTAGGAGGTTCCTACGAGCAGTACTTC
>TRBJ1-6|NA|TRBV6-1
CASSEPVGDSPLHF
TGTGCCAGCAGTGAACCGGTCGGAGATTCACCCCTCCACTTT
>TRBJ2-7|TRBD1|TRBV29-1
CSVTGSSYEQYF
TGCAGCGTGACAGGGTCTTCCTACGAGCAGTACTTC
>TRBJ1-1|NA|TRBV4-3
CASSQDNTQNTEAFF
TGCGCCAGCAGCCAAGATAACACCCAGAACACTGAAGCTTTCTTT
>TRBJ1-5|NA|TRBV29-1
CSVGVAGAGQPQHF
TGCAGCGTTGGGGTGGCAGGGGCGGGTCAGCCCCAGCATTTT
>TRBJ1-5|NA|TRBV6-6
CASSPRTVPTFSQPQHF
TGTGCCAGCAGTCCTAGGACAGTCCCCACCTTTAGTCAGCCCCAGCATTTT
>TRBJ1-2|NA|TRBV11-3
CASSLDRGYTF
TGTGCCAGCAGCTTAGATCGTGGCTACACCTTC
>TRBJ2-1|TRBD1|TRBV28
CASSPGQGISYNEQFF
TGTGCCAGCAGTCCCGGACAGGGTATATCCTACAATGAGCAGTTCTTC
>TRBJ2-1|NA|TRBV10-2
CASNRANEQFF
TGCGCCAGCAACAGGGCCAATGAGCAGTTCTTC
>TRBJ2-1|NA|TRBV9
CASSVGLDDYEQFF
TGTGCCAGCAGCGTAGGACTAGATGACTATGAGCAGTTCTTC
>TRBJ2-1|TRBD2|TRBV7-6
CASSSPAGRASDEQFF
TGTGCCAGCAGCTCCCCCGCCGGGAGGGCCTCCGATGAGCAGTTCTTC
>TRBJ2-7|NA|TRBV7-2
CASSLATASYEQYF
TGTGCCAGCAGCTTAGCCACAGCATCCTACGAGCAGTACTTC
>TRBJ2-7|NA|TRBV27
CASSPEGVPYEQYF
TGTGCCAGCAGTCCCGAGGGGGTACCCTACGAGCAGTACTTC
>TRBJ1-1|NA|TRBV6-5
CASSRTPGMNTEAFF
TGTGCCAGCAGTCGAACCCCGGGGATGAACACTGAAGCTTTCTTT